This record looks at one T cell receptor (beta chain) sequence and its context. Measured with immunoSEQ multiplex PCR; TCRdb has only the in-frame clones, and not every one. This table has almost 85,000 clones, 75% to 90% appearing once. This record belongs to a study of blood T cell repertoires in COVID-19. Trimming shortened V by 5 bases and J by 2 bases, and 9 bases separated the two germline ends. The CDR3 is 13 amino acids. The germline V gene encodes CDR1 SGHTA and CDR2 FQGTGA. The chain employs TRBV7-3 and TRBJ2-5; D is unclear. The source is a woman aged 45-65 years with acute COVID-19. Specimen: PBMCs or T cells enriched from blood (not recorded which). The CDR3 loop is CASSLPGQETQYF. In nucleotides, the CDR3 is TGTGCCAGCAGCCTACCCGGGCAAGAGACCCAGTACTTC.